These 15 T cell receptor beta chains originate from one sample sequenced in a study of cytomegalovirus exposure and HLA in healthy donors. The primer mix had 60 Vbeta and 13 Jbeta primers. Here immunoSEQ multiplex PCR was the method, and the copy in TCRdb shows in-frame clones only, minus some. The table has around 190,000 clones, roughly 87% seen once. Sequences were obtained from PBMCs. These receptors were collected from a boy aged 2 to 10 in good health and CMV-seronegative.

DNA for the CDR3: TGTGCCAGCAGCGCCCGACGAACACTAGCGGGAGAATACAATGAGCAGTTCTTC. As protein: CASSARRTLAGEYNEQFF. V and J are TRBV9 and TRBJ2-1, with 11 bases matching TRBD2. Germline assignment: CDR1 SGDLS and CDR2 YYNGEE. Trimming cost V 3 bases and J 4 bases; bases outside gene matches: 12. The CDR3 has 18 residues.

CDR3 in DNA: TGTGCCAGCAGTTTCGCAGGTAGCGGGATAACAAATGAGCAGTTCTTC. Translating it yields CASSFAGSGITNEQFF. The V gene is TRBV6-5, the J gene TRBJ2-1, with 8 bases lining up with TRBD2. This CDR3 comprises 16 residues. With V trimmed by 4 bases and J by 7 bases, 12 bases remained unmatched. CDR1 MNHEY and CDR2 SVGAGI come from the germline V gene.

The gene calls are TRBV7-8 and TRBJ2-5; a weak D match, TRBD2 (6 bases). The CDR3 totals 12 residues. The V gene lost 5 bases and the J gene lost 7 bases, with 11 bases spanning the gap. The germline V gene encodes CDR1 SGHVS and CDR2 FQNEAQ. CDR3 DNA sequence: TGTGCCAGCAGCGCCCCGGAGGGGACCCAGTACTTC. As protein: CASSAPEGTQYF.

The CDR3 protein is CSVAYAPGGQGDSKAFTF. In DNA form, the CDR3 reads TGCAGCGTTGCCTATGCGCCAGGAGGACAGGGGGATTCTAAGGCTTTCACCTTC. The chain combines TRBV29-1 with TRBJ1-2; 10 bases are shared with TRBD1. The germline V gene has CDR1 SQVTM and CDR2 ANQGSEA. With V trimmed by 4 bases and J by 13 bases, 27 bases remained unmatched. The CDR3 is 18 residues long. Drawing the rest from reference TRBV29-1 and TRBJ1-2, the complete variable domain is SAVISQKPSRDICQRGTSLTIQCQVDSQVTMMFWYRQQPGQSLTLIATANQGSEATYESGFVIDKFPISRPNLTFSTLTVSNMSPEDSSIYLCSVAYAPGGQGDSKAFTFGSGTRLTVV.

The V call is TRBV30, the J call TRBJ2-2; TRBD2 matches 8 bases. Trimming removed 5 bases from V and 0 bases from J; junction bases left unmatched: 2. The germline gives CDR1 GTSNPN, CDR2 SVGIG (reference sequence). This CDR3 has 14 residues. The CDR3 DNA sequence: TGTGCCTGGCTGCGGGGGGCGAACACCGGGGAGCTGTTTTTT. This encodes CAWLRGANTGELFF.

J is TRBJ2-3 and V is TRBV12-5; perhaps TRBD1 as D (6 bases). Germline V CDR1 and CDR2: LGHNT, FRNRAP. This CDR3 comprises 17 residues. Trimming removed 6 bases at V and 0 bases at J, with 19 bases between. In DNA form, the CDR3 reads TGTGCTAGTGGCCCTCGAGAGGGGACACAGAGCACAGATACGCAGTATTTT. It codes for CASGPREGTQSTDTQYF. The full variable domain, its missing parts supplied by reference TRBV12-5 and TRBJ2-3, is DARVTQTPRHKVTEMGQEVTMRCQPILGHNTVFWYRQTMMQGLELLAYFRNRAPLDDSGMPKDRFSAEMPDATLATLKIQPSEPRDSAVYFCASGPREGTQSTDTQYFGPGTRLTVL.

This clone was observed a few times. CDR3 sequence reads: CASSHKNSPNQPQHF. The CDR3 DNA sequence: TGTGCCAGCAGCCATAAAAACAGCCCTAATCAGCCCCAGCATTTT. The gene calls are TRBV5-6 and TRBJ1-5; D unclear. This CDR3 comprises 15 residues. The germline V and J ends were trimmed by 4 bases and 4 bases, with 15 bases remaining between them. Germline CDR1 and CDR2: SGHDT and YYEEEE.

CDR3 in DNA: TGTGCCAGCAGTGAGGGCAGGGGGAACACTGAAGCTTTCTTT. Translation: CASSEGRGNTEAFF. The V and J genes are TRBV6-1 and TRBJ1-1, with a tentative D call TRBD1 (6 bases). The CDR3 is 14 amino acids. Germline V gene data show CDR1 as MNHNS and CDR2 as SASEGT. V lost 3 bases and J 1 base, leaving 9 bases between the germline ends.

This sequence joins TRBV30 and TRBJ2-5; perhaps TRBD2 as D (5 bases). This CDR3 has 12 residues. Looked up from germline, CDR1 is GTSNPN and CDR2 is SVGIG (reference sequence). V was clipped by 4 bases and J by 4 bases, with 10 bases between them. This CDR3 is CAWIARGETQYF. The CDR3 DNA sequence: TGTGCCTGGATCGCACGGGGAGAGACCCAGTACTTC.

J is TRBJ1-6 and V is TRBV5-1, with D perhaps matching TRBD1 (5 bases). V lost 7 bases, J lost 0 bases, and 14 bases lay in between. In germline, CDR1 is SGHRS, CDR2 YFSETQ. The CDR3 runs 16 residues. CDR3 DNA: TGCGCCAGCCGGGGACTCTCGAGCTCCTATAATTCACCCCTCCACTTT. It encodes CASRGLSSSYNSPLHF.

V gene TRBV19 combines with J gene TRBJ1-5; tentative D call: TRBD1 (5 bases). Trimming removed 9 bases at V and 6 bases at J, with 15 bases between. CDR1 is LNHDA and CDR2 is SQIVND in the germline V gene (reference sequence). This CDR3 spans 13 amino acids. The CDR3 nucleotides are TGTGCCAGCGAGCGGGGGGGATTTCAGCCCCAGCATTTT. Its translation is CASERGGFQPQHF.

The chain uses TRBV6-4 and TRBJ2-1; possibly TRBD1 for D (5 bases). V was clipped by 1 base and J by 7 bases, with 8 bases between them. The CDR3 contains 13 residues. Germline V CDR1 and CDR2: MRHNA, SNTAGT. CDR3 protein: CASSDYDRNEQFF. The CDR3 DNA reads as TGTGCCAGCAGTGACTATGACAGAAATGAGCAGTTCTTC.

The sample holds a few counts of this clone. The V call is TRBV6-1, the J call TRBJ1-5; no firm D call. This CDR3 is built from 13 residues. In germline, CDR1 is MNHNS, CDR2 SASEGT. V was shortened by 3 bases and J by 3 bases, with 6 bases between the two germline ends. In DNA form, the CDR3 reads TGTGCCAGCAGTGACAGAATCAATCAGCCCCAGCATTTT. Translating it yields CASSDRINQPQHF.

This chain connects TRBV5-1 to TRBJ2-5, with TRBD1 matching over 8 bases. J gave up 5 bases and V 5 bases, and 8 bases lay outside the gene matches. The CDR3 contains 14 residues. Germline V CDR1 and CDR2: SGHRS, YFSETQ. CDR3 region: CASRNQGAGETQYF. The CDR3 DNA is TGCGCCAGCAGGAACCAGGGGGCGGGGGAGACCCAGTACTTC.

This rearrangement joins TRBV4-2 to TRBJ1-2, with TRBD1 as a possible D gene (6 bases). V lost 1 base to trimming and J lost 2 bases, with 17 bases between them. This CDR3 region has 17 residues. Per the germline V gene, CDR1 is LGHNA and CDR2 is YNFKEQ. The CDR3 sequence: CASSQASGTSFNYGYTF. CDR3 sequence (DNA): TGTGCCAGCAGCCAAGCTTCTGGGACATCCTTCAACTATGGCTACACCTTC.